These 12 T cell receptor beta chains originate from one sample sequenced in a study of patients and donors after allogeneic stem cell transplantation. In TCRdb, the RT-PCR reads were re-called with MiXCR into one record per CDR3 protein. The profile shows about a million distinct CDR3 sequences, under 20% of them singletons. Sequencing used blood, either unsorted or a sorted T cell fraction (not recorded which). The origin of the receptors is a human donor who was either an allogeneic HSCT recipient or a stem cell or donor lymphocyte infusion donor (not recorded which). It is not recorded whose cells these are; they may come from a transplant donor.

This sequence joins TRBV20-1 and TRBJ2-2; D is possibly TRBD2 (5 bases). Trimming shortened V by 2 bases and J by 0 bases, and 10 bases separated the two germline ends. Germline-derived CDR1 and CDR2 are DFQATT and SNEGSKA (reference sequence). The CDR3 sequence is 15 residues long. This chain's CDR3 is CSARSGSANTGELFF. Written as DNA, the CDR3 is TGCAGTGCTAGATCGGGATCCGCGAACACCGGGGAGCTGTTTTTT.

This clonotype occurred a few times. V is TRBV5-1 and J is TRBJ2-7, with D perhaps matching TRBD1 (6 bases). The ends were cut back, 4 bases at V and 3 bases at J, with 14 bases in the middle. CDR3 length equals 14 residues. Germline CDR1 and CDR2: SGHRS and YFSETQ. The DNA of the CDR3 is TGCGCCAGCAGCGTACAGGGCCCTAACTACGAGCAGTACTTC. This encodes CASSVQGPNYEQYF.

The chain is built from TRBV5-1 and TRBJ2-7, with 9 nucleotides matching TRBD1. This CDR3 contains 16 residues. CDR1 and CDR2 from the germline V gene are SGHRS and YFSETQ. After removal of 4 bases from V and 0 bases from J, the junction contained 8 bases not matched to a gene. The CDR3 nucleotides read TGCGCCAGCAGCCCGCGCGGGACAGGGAGCTCCTACGAGCAGTACTTC. Translated, it gives CASSPRGTGSSYEQYF.

V and J are TRBV5-6 and TRBJ2-3; D possibly matches TRBD1 or TRBD2 (5 bases each). V lost 6 bases to trimming and J lost 0 bases, with 14 bases between them. The CDR3 runs 15 residues. Germline V CDR1 and CDR2: SGHDT, YYEEEE. The CDR3 DNA reads TGTGCCAGCAACGGCCGGGACCATAGCACAGATACGCAGTATTTT. It is translated as CASNGRDHSTDTQYF.

There are a few counts of this clonotype. The rearrangement links TRBV5-1 to TRBJ1-6; TRBD1 aligns across 8 bases. With V trimmed by 5 bases and J by 7 bases, 8 bases remained unmatched. This CDR3 is built from 15 residues. Per germline, CDR1 SGHRS and CDR2 YFSETQ. The DNA for the CDR3 is TGCGCCAGCAGGTTCGGGACAGGCGTAAATTCACCCCTCCACTTT. Its translation: CASRFGTGVNSPLHF.

This clonotype has more than one count but fewer than ten. V gene TRBV12-3 or TRBV12-4 combines with J gene TRBJ2-5; 9 nucleotides align to TRBD2. After removal of 6 bases from V and 4 bases from J, the junction contained 9 bases not matched to a gene. This CDR3 spans 15 amino acids. The CDR3 bases are TGTGCCAGCAGACCTCTAGCGGGACTCGGAGAGACCCAGTACTTC. Translating it yields CASRPLAGLGETQYF.

The chain employs TRBV7-6 and TRBJ1-2, with D uncertain. The V end lost 0 bases, the J end lost 7 bases, and 15 bases lay between the germline ends. CDR3 length equals 15 residues. Germline CDR1 reads SGHVS; CDR2 reads FNYEAQ. CDR3 DNA sequence: TGTGCCAGCAGCTTAGCCCCGAGACAAGTAGGTGGCTACACCTTC. It is translated as CASSLAPRQVGGYTF.

CDR3 sequence reads: CASSSFWRGGPDTQYF. Here the CDR3 DNA reads TGTGCCAGCAGTTCCTTCTGGCGGGGGGGCCCCGATACGCAGTATTTT. The chain has TRBV28 and TRBJ2-3, with 9 bases matching TRBD2. The germline V gene has CDR1 MDHEN and CDR2 SYDVKM. The CDR3 totals 16 residues. The ends lost 4 bases at V and 6 bases at J; junction bases unmatched: 11.

This clonotype has at least ten counts. V and J are TRBV12-3 or TRBV12-4 and TRBJ2-7; no clear D gene. V was clipped by 5 bases and J by 2 bases, with 10 bases between them. This CDR3 contains 13 residues. The CDR3 region has the DNA TGTGCCAGCAGTCACGGCAAGGCCTACGAGCAGTACTTC. Encoded protein: CASSHGKAYEQYF.

This clonotype has only a few counts. The chain links TRBV3-1 to TRBJ2-1; D may be TRBD2 (5 bases). The CDR3 covers 16 residues. CDR1 and CDR2 (germline): LGHDT, YNNKEL (reference sequence). The V and J ends lost 4 bases and 4 bases respectively, with 17 bases between them. CDR3 amino acids: CASSPTTRGAYNEQFF. In nucleotides, the CDR3 is TGTGCCAGCAGCCCGACAACCCGGGGAGCATACAATGAGCAGTTCTTC.

The chain carries TRBV28 and TRBJ1-1; TRBD1 matches at 9 bases. From germline, CDR1 is MDHEN and CDR2 SYDVKM. After removal of 6 bases from V and 7 bases from J, the junction contained 12 bases not matched to a gene. The CDR3 sequence is 15 residues long. The CDR3 sequence is CASRTRTGGANEAFF. The CDR3 coding sequence is TGTGCCAGCAGAACCCGTACAGGGGGCGCGAATGAAGCTTTCTTT.

V and J are TRBV29-1 and TRBJ1-1; 9 positions match TRBD1. Germline V gene sequence: CDR1 SQVTM, CDR2 ANQGSEA. The CDR3 totals 13 residues. Trimming cost V 4 bases and J 4 bases; bases outside gene matches: 4. CDR3 residues: CSVGDRAVTEAFF. DNA for the CDR3: TGCAGCGTTGGGGACAGGGCGGTCACTGAAGCTTTCTTT.